The 27 T cell receptor beta chains given below trace back to one sample, sequenced in a study of cytomegalovirus exposure and HLA in healthy donors. The study ran its PCR with 60 Vbeta and 13 Jbeta primers. Libraries were prepared by immunoSEQ multiplex PCR; TCRdb keeps only in-frame clonotypes and omits some of them. The sample records around 130,000 clones, more than 60% being singletons. Sequences were obtained from PBMCs. Receptors originate from a woman aged 40 to 55 in good health and CMV-seropositive.

The chain is built from TRBV25-1 and TRBJ2-2, with 8 bases aligning to TRBD2. The V gene's germline CDR1 is MGHDK and CDR2 SYGVNS. The CDR3 spans 16 residues. The V and J ends lost 6 bases and 1 base, in that order; junction bases with no gene match: 7. CDR3 in DNA: TGTGCCAGCAGCCCCGGGAGGGGAGAGAACACCGGGGAGCTGTTTTTT. Translation: CASSPGRGENTGELFF.

The chain has TRBV28 and TRBJ1-1; TRBD1 matches at 7 bases. The CDR3 totals 11 residues. The germline V gene encodes CDR1 MDHEN and CDR2 SYDVKM. Unmatched junction bases numbered 7, after V lost 7 bases and J lost 11 bases. This CDR3 is CASNIGTVAFF. Here the CDR3 DNA reads TGTGCCAGCAATATTGGGACAGTGGCTTTCTTT.

The chain uses TRBV28 and TRBJ1-2, with D possibly being TRBD1 (6 bases). V lost 10 bases, J lost 4 bases, and 16 bases lay in between. CDR3 length: 13 amino acids. CDR1 and CDR2 from the germline V gene are MDHEN and SYDVKM. CDR3 sequence reads: CATITTRGYGYTF. The CDR3 coding sequence is TGTGCCACCATCACGACCAGGGGCTATGGCTACACCTTC.

This chain uses TRBV5-4 with TRBJ2-7; 9 bases line up with TRBD1. The CDR3 is made up of 15 amino acids. Germline CDR1 reads SGHNT; CDR2 reads YYREEE (reference sequence). With V trimmed by 4 bases and J by 0 bases, 5 bases remained unmatched. The CDR3 reads CASSPDRGSSYEQYF. CDR3 sequence (DNA): TGTGCCAGCAGCCCGGACAGGGGAAGCTCCTACGAGCAGTACTTC.

This chain connects TRBV18 to TRBJ2-1; perhaps TRBD1 as D (5 bases). V was pared by 1 base and J by 0 bases, with 13 bases between. Germline V gives CDR1 KGHSH, CDR2 LQKENI. The CDR3 contains 17 residues. This CDR3 reads CASSPRQGTSSYNEQFF. The CDR3 DNA sequence: TGTGCCAGCTCACCACGGCAGGGAACGAGCTCCTACAATGAGCAGTTCTTC.

The V gene is TRBV28, the J gene TRBJ2-5, with 13 bases identical to TRBD2. The CDR3 covers 18 residues. Germline V lookup: CDR1 MDHEN, CDR2 SYDVKM. The V gene end was trimmed by 5 bases and the J gene end by 6 bases; junction bases not matched to a gene: 15. CDR3 coding DNA: TGTGCCAGCAGTAATACGAGGACTAGCGGGGGTTCTATAAAGACCCAGTACTTC. Protein: CASSNTRTSGGSIKTQYF.

The chain has TRBV7-3 and TRBJ2-3; 10 bases map to TRBD1. This CDR3 has 16 amino acids. The V gene's germline CDR1 is SGHTA and CDR2 FQGTGA. V lost 3 bases to trimming and J lost 4 bases; unmatched junction nucleotides: 7. CDR3 bases: TGTGCCAGCAGCTTGGACTCGGGACAGGGGTCAGATACGCAGTATTTT. Protein product: CASSLDSGQGSDTQYF. Combining the CDR3 with reference TRBV7-3 and TRBJ2-3 gives the whole variable domain GAGVSQTPSNKVTEKGKYVELRCDPISGHTALYWYRQSLGQGPEFLIYFQGTGAADDSGLPNDRFFAVRPEGSVSTLKIQRTERGDSAVYLCASSLDSGQGSDTQYFGPGTRLTVL.

The chain combines TRBV5-1 with TRBJ1-5, with D perhaps matching TRBD1 (5 bases). Trimming cost V 1 base and J 6 bases, with 17 bases left between them. Germline V gene sequence: CDR1 SGHRS, CDR2 YFSETQ. This CDR3 has 16 residues. CDR3 residues: CASSLSPVGEGQPQHF. CDR3 nucleotides: TGCGCCAGCAGCTTGTCCCCAGTAGGGGAAGGTCAGCCCCAGCATTTT.

This clone was seen a few times. At one boundary the junction diverges from the germline segment, which might be a read error. The V and J genes are TRBV7-9 and TRBJ1-1; D is unclear. Germline lookup yields CDR1 SEHNR and CDR2 FQNEAQ (reference sequence). The CDR3 has 12 amino acids. CDR3: CSSSLPAGPPFF. In DNA, the CDR3 is TGTTCCAGCAGCTTACCCGCCGGTCCTCCTTTCTTT.

V usage is TRBV2 and J usage is TRBJ1-1, with 10 bases identical to TRBD1. V lost 8 bases to trimming and J lost 3 bases; unmatched junction nucleotides: 9. The CDR3 covers 15 residues. Per germline, CDR1 SNHLY and CDR2 FYNNEI. CDR3 sequence (DNA): TGTGCCAGCGGACGCATTGGGACAGGGGACACTGAAGCTTTCTTT. Its protein product is CASGRIGTGDTEAFF. Complete variable domain (other parts from reference TRBV2 and TRBJ1-1): EPEVTQTPSHQVTQMGQEVILRCVPISNHLYFYWYRQILGQKVEFLVSFYNNEISEKSEIFDDQFSVERPDGSNFTLKIRSTKLEDSAMYFCASGRIGTGDTEAFFGQGTRLTVV.

The chain carries TRBV6-5 and TRBJ1-1, with D tentatively TRBD1 (6 bases). V was trimmed by 0 bases and J by 8 bases, leaving 13 bases between them. This CDR3 has 14 residues. Germline assignment: CDR1 MNHEY and CDR2 SVGAGI. The CDR3 here is CASSYSRTEGEAFF. For the CDR3, the DNA is TGTGCCAGCAGTTACTCCCGGACAGAAGGCGAAGCTTTCTTT.

The chain combines TRBV18 with TRBJ1-5, with 8 bases matching TRBD1. CDR3 length: 14 amino acids. Germline V gives CDR1 KGHSH, CDR2 LQKENI. The trim removed 4 bases at V and 7 bases at J, leaving 6 bases unmatched. CDR3 sequence: CASSQGQVSQPQHF. Written as DNA, the CDR3 is TGTGCCAGCTCACAGGGACAGGTTTCCCAGCCCCAGCATTTT. The full variable domain, in which reference TRBV18 and TRBJ1-5 provide the parts outside the CDR3, is NAGVMQNPRHLVRRRGQEARLRCSPMKGHSHVYWYRQLPEEGLKFMVYLQKENIIDESGMPKERFSAEFPKEGPSILRIQQVVRGDSAAYFCASSQGQVSQPQHFGDGTRLSIL.

The DNA for the CDR3 is TGTGCCAGCAGATTACAGGGGTGGACAGATACGCAGTATTTT. Protein: CASRLQGWTDTQYF. The chain is built from TRBV6-6 and TRBJ2-3; 7 bases agree with TRBD1. CDR3 length: 14 amino acids. In germline, CDR1 is MNHNY, CDR2 SVGAGI (reference sequence). Trimming at V came to 6 bases and at J to 3 bases, leaving 6 bases not matched to a gene.

This clone has only one observation. This chain links TRBV2 with TRBJ1-6, with D perhaps TRBD1 (5 bases). The CDR3 spans 14 residues. V dropped 6 bases and J dropped 4 bases, with 10 bases sitting between them. Germline CDR1 is SNHLY and CDR2 is FYNNEI. CDR3 sequence reads: CASSRGIYNSPLHF. CDR3 sequence (DNA): TGTGCCAGCAGCCGGGGGATTTATAATTCACCCCTCCACTTT.

This clone was picked up a small number of times. This sequence joins TRBV30 and TRBJ1-2; TRBD1 agrees at 8 bases. The CDR3 is made up of 16 amino acids. CDR1 and CDR2 from the germline V gene are GTSNPN and SVGIG (reference sequence). The J segment lost 4 bases and the V segment lost 1 base, leaving 11 bases of the junction unmatched. For the CDR3, the DNA is TGTGCCTGGAGTGGGCCGGGAACAGGGGGGGGCTATGGCTACACCTTC. Protein sequence: CAWSGPGTGGGYGYTF.

The chain links TRBV7-9 to TRBJ1-3, with D unclear. The CDR3 runs to 14 residues. Per the germline V gene, CDR1 is SEHNR and CDR2 is FQNEAQ (reference sequence). The V end was cut by 4 bases, the J end by 0 bases, with 7 bases between. The CDR3 nucleotides read TGTGCCAGCAGCTCTCCTTTCTCTGGAAACACCATATATTTT. This codes for CASSSPFSGNTIYF.

The V gene is TRBV9, the J gene TRBJ2-5, with 13 nucleotides matching TRBD2. Germline CDR1 SGDLS, CDR2 YYNGEE. The CDR3 is 16 residues long. The ends lost 4 bases at V and 1 base at J; junction bases unmatched: 4. The CDR3 nucleotides are TGTGCCAGCAGCTCCAGACTAGCGGGGGGCCAAGAGACCCAGTACTTC. Its translation is CASSSRLAGGQETQYF.

The V call is TRBV19, the J call TRBJ2-5; 11 positions agree with TRBD2. V lost 4 bases, J lost 3 bases, and 7 bases stayed unmatched. The germline gives CDR1 LNHDA, CDR2 SQIVND (reference sequence). The CDR3 consists of 16 residues. Here the CDR3 DNA reads TGTGCCAGTAGTACCCGGACTAGCGGGCTAAAAGAGACCCAGTACTTC. Its translation: CASSTRTSGLKETQYF.

The chain combines TRBV30 with TRBJ1-1; TRBD1 aligns across 10 bases. CDR1 is GTSNPN and CDR2 is SVGIG in the germline V gene (reference sequence). J lost 1 base, V lost 3 bases, and 5 bases had no gene match. The CDR3 extends over 15 amino acids. CDR3 residues: CAWRGGTGENTEAFF. In nucleotides, the CDR3 is TGTGCCTGGAGGGGGGGGACAGGGGAGAACACTGAAGCTTTCTTT.

V gene TRBV7-3 combines with J gene TRBJ2-1; 9 positions match TRBD2. With 5 bases clipped from V and 2 bases from J, the junction kept 1 base outside the gene matches. From germline, CDR1 is SGHTA and CDR2 FQGTGA. The CDR3 is made up of 14 amino acids. CDR3 nucleotides: TGTGCCAGCAGCCTAGCGGGGCCCTACAATGAGCAGTTCTTC. Amino acids: CASSLAGPYNEQFF.

The chain employs TRBV30 and TRBJ2-3, with 7 bases that match TRBD1. V dropped 0 bases and J dropped 0; count of bases not matched to a gene: 6. The CDR3 contains 16 residues. Germline-derived CDR1 and CDR2 are GTSNPN and SVGIG (reference sequence). The CDR3 loop is CAWSVGTVTSTDTQYF. The DNA of the CDR3 is TGTGCCTGGAGTGTAGGGACAGTCACTAGCACAGATACGCAGTATTTT.

J is TRBJ1-1 and V is TRBV25-1; 7 bases fit TRBD1. Trimming took 3 bases from V and 2 from J; bases not matched to a gene: 6. Germline V gives CDR1 MGHDK, CDR2 SYGVNS. This CDR3 is 15 amino acids long. The CDR3 DNA reads TGTGCCAGCAGTGACTCGACAGGGAGAAACACTGAAGCTTTCTTT. Translated, it gives CASSDSTGRNTEAFF.

This CDR3 is CATSRDFGPGDGYTF. The CDR3 nucleotides are TGTGCCACCAGCAGAGATTTCGGACCGGGGGACGGCTACACCTTC. V is TRBV15 and J is TRBJ1-2; a weak D match, TRBD1 (5 bases). CDR1 and CDR2 (germline): LNHNV, YYDKDF (reference sequence). The CDR3 is 15 amino acids. Between the trimmed V and J ends, which lost 0 bases and 8 bases, there was a span of 16 bases.

This clone was found a few times. This chain joins TRBV15 and TRBJ2-7, with unresolved D. This CDR3 comprises 12 residues. From germline, CDR1 is LNHNV and CDR2 YYDKDF (reference sequence). Between the trimmed V and J ends, which lost 1 base and 6 bases, there was a span of 7 bases. CDR3 residues: CATSRVPGEQYF. CDR3 bases: TGTGCCACCAGCAGAGTCCCAGGCGAGCAGTACTTC.

The chain is built from TRBV5-1 and TRBJ1-1; D might be TRBD1 (6 bases). V was shortened by 0 bases and J by 10 bases, with 19 bases between the two germline ends. CDR1 is SGHRS, CDR2 YFSETQ, per germline. The length of the CDR3 is 15 residues. The CDR3 is CASSLDGTGGGAAFF. The CDR3 DNA reads TGCGCCAGCAGCTTGGACGGAACAGGCGGGGGGGCAGCTTTCTTT.

J is TRBJ1-3 and V is TRBV18, with 7 bases lining up with TRBD1. The ends lost 3 bases at V and 0 bases at J; junction bases unmatched: 5. Germline assignment: CDR1 KGHSH and CDR2 LQKENI. CDR3 length: 16 residues. CDR3 amino acids: CASSPGQATSGNTIYF. The CDR3 DNA reads TGTGCCAGCTCACCCGGACAGGCCACCTCTGGAAACACCATATATTTT.

The rearrangement joins TRBV6-5 to TRBJ1-1, with TRBD1 matching over 10 bases. This CDR3 is 14 amino acids long. Germline trimming cut 6 bases from V and 11 bases from J; bases unmatched to any gene: 12. In germline, CDR1 is MNHEY, CDR2 SVGAGI. The CDR3 is CASSRDRGGSGAFF. The CDR3 DNA reads as TGTGCCAGCAGCCGGGACAGGGGTGGTTCTGGGGCTTTCTTT.